Reported below is one T cell receptor (beta chain). Assay used: immunoSEQ multiplex PCR; TCRdb lists only in-frame clones, some missing. The sample records millions of clones, about 92% being singletons. The data belong to a study of shared clonotypes between healthy human individuals. CDR3 length equals 14 residues. Germline CDR1 reads SGHTA; CDR2 reads FQGNSA. V lost 2 bases to trimming and J lost 5 bases, with 10 bases between them. Sequenced input: naive CD4+ T cells from PBMCs. The subset here: CD45RA+ positively selected. The receptor comes from a man aged 18 to 35 in good health. Some clones in this sample may be carry-over from other donors' samples. The rearrangement joins TRBV7-2 to TRBJ2-1; D is ambiguous. The CDR3 loop reads CASSLTALNNEQFF. The CDR3 DNA sequence: TGTGCCAGCAGCTTAACCGCTCTGAACAATGAGCAGTTCTTC.